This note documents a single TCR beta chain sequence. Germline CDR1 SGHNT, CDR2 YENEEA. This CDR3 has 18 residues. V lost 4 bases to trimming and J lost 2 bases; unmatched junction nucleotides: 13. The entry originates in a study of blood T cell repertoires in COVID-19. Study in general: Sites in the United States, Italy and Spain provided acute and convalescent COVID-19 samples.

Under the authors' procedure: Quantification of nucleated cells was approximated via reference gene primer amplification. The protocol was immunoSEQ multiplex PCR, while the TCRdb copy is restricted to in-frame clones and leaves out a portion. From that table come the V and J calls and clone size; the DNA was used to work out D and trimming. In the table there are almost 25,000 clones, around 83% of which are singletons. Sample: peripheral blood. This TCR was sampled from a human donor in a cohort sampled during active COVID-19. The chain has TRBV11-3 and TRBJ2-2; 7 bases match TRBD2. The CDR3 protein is CASSSPMGGGRNTGELFF. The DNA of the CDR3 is TGTGCCAGCAGCTCTCCCATGGGGGGGGGACGAAACACCGGGGAGCTGTTTTTT.